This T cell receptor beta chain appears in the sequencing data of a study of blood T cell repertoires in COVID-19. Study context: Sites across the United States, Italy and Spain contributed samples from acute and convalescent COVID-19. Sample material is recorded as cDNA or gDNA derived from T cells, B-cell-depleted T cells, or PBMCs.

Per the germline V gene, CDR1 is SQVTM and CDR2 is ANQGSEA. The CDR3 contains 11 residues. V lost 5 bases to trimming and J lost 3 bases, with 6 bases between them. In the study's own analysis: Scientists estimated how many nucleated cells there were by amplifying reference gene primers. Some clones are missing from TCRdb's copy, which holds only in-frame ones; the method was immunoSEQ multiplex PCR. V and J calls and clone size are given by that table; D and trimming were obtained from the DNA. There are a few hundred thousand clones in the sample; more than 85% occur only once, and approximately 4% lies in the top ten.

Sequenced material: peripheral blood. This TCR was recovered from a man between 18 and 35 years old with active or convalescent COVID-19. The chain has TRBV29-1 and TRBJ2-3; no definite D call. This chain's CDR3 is CSVPSTDTQYF. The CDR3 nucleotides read TGCAGCGTTCCCTCTACAGATACGCAGTATTTT.